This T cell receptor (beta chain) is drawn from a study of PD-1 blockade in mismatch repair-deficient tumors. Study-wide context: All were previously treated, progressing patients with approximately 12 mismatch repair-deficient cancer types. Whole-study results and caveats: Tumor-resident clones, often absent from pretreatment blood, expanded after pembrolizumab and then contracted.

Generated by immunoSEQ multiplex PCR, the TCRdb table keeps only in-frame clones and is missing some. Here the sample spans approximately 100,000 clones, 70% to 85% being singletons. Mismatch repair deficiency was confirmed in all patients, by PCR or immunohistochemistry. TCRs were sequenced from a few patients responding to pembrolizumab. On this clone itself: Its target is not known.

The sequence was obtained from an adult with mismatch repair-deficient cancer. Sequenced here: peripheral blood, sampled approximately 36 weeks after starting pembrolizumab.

CDR3 nucleotide sequence: TGTGCCAGTAGAACAGGACGGGGGGGTGGCTACACCTTC. Translated: CASRTGRGGGYTF. The genes are TRBV19 and TRBJ1-2; D possibly corresponds to TRBD1 (5 bases). V was cut by 6 bases and J by 7 bases, with 15 bases left in between. This CDR3 comprises 13 residues. Looked up from germline, CDR1 is LNHDA and CDR2 is SQIVND (reference sequence).